This T cell receptor (beta chain) was obtained from a study of beta chain features in type 1 diabetes. Whole-study results and caveats: Within patients, naive, central memory and Treg TCRB repertoires seemed more similar than within healthy donors. Across all four CD4+ subsets, people with type 1 diabetes showed modestly shorter TCRB CDR3s. VDJ junctions from patients with type 1 diabetes contained fewer insertions and more deletions.

Germline loops: CDR1 SGHKS, CDR2 YYEKEE (reference sequence). Germline trimming cut 2 bases from V and 6 bases from J; bases unmatched to any gene: 5. CDR3 length: 15 residues. This clone was observed a few times. The antigen remains undetermined. cDNA synthesis used the whole RNA isolate, giving expressed TCRB sequences. Produced via immunoSEQ multiplex PCR; TCRdb's table is partial and in-frame only. This sample yields 50,000 to 65,000 clones, of which around 40% are seen a single time; less than 1.5% belongs to the top ten. Sorting gave populations that all exceeded 98% purity. The chain has TRBV5-5 and TRBJ2-1, with 10 positions matching TRBD1. This TCR came from a man aged 25 to 40 with type 1 diabetes. Specimen: Tregs from blood. The CDR3: CASSFDWDRGNEQFF. DNA of the CDR3: TGTGCCAGCAGCTTCGATTGGGACAGGGGCAATGAGCAGTTCTTC.